This entry describes one T cell receptor (beta chain). This sample was included in a study of blood T cell repertoires in COVID-19. The wider study: Sites in the United States, Italy and Spain provided acute and convalescent COVID-19 samples.

Under the authors' procedure: Nucleated cell counts were estimated from reference gene primer amplification. This table comes from immunoSEQ multiplex PCR, and its TCRdb copy is limited to in-frame clones, with some not included. The DNA was the basis for D and trimming; V, J and clone size are from that table. Here the sample spans approximately 230,000 clones, 88% being singletons. The CDR3 has 14 amino acids. Germline CDR1 MNHEY, CDR2 SVGAGI. V was clipped by 1 base and J by 7 bases, with 11 bases between them. This clonotype was obtained from a woman aged 25-40 years with COVID-19, enrolled during active disease. The genes are TRBV6-5 and TRBJ1-3; D gene ambiguous. The sequenced material came from peripheral blood. The CDR3 is CASSYYPDSNTIYF. CDR3 in DNA: TGTGCCAGCAGTTACTACCCCGATAGTAACACCATATATTTT.